These 19 T cell receptor beta chains came from one sample sequenced in a study of Ad26.COV2.S vaccination and SARS-CoV-2 variants. Method: immunoSEQ multiplex PCR; TCRdb's copy keeps in-frame clones and lacks some. Among 300,000 to 500,000 clones listed, around nine tenths were seen once. As to treatment: 19 received Ad26.COV2.S at low or high dose, single or two shots; roughly five received placebo; per-sample allocation not given. Repertoires come from day 63 after the first vaccine or placebo injection. Sequences were derived from peripheral blood, sampled in a trial of Ad26.COV2.S vaccine versus placebo. These receptors came from a person aged 18-60 years who received the Ad26.COV2.S COVID-19 vaccine or a placebo.

The CDR3, as DNA: TGTGCCAGCAGCATTCCCGGGGACTATGGCTACACCTTC. Its translation is CASSIPGDYGYTF. J is TRBJ1-2 and V is TRBV3-1 (or the pseudogene TRBV3-2); D not certain. CDR1 LGHDT and CDR2 YNNKEL come from the germline V gene (reference sequence). The CDR3 consists of 13 residues. Trimming removed 5 bases from V and 3 bases from J, with 10 bases in between.

The chain combines TRBV6-1 with TRBJ1-1; D unresolved. The CDR3 has 15 residues. The V end was cut by 3 bases, the J end by 1 base, with 12 bases between. Germline CDR1 reads MNHNS; CDR2 reads SASEGT. The CDR3 is CASSDPEKENTEAFF. Written as DNA, the CDR3 is TGTGCCAGCAGTGACCCTGAGAAGGAGAACACTGAAGCTTTCTTT.

This chain links TRBV19 with TRBJ2-7; perhaps TRBD1 as D (5 bases). In germline, CDR1 is LNHDA, CDR2 SQIVND (reference sequence). This CDR3 region has 13 residues. Deletions cut 3 bases from V and 6 bases from J, with 12 bases between. CDR3 in amino acids: CASSIGNRGEQYF. Here the CDR3 DNA reads TGTGCCAGTAGTATCGGCAATAGGGGCGAGCAGTACTTC.

V is TRBV27 and J is TRBJ2-7; D gene uncertain. The CDR3 is 14 residues long. The V gene lost 3 bases and the J gene lost 0 bases, with 9 bases spanning the gap. The germline gives CDR1 MNHEY, CDR2 SMNVEV (reference sequence). The CDR3 DNA reads TGTGCCAGCAGTTTGTGGTCAAGCTCCTACGAGCAGTACTTC. Amino acid sequence: CASSLWSSSYEQYF.

This clone was detected only a few times. The CDR3 region has the DNA TGCGCCAGCAGCCCCGGGACCACGAATTCACCCCTCCACTTT. Protein: CASSPGTTNSPLHF. The V gene is TRBV5-1, the J gene TRBJ1-6; possible D gene TRBD1, 5 bases. This CDR3 is built from 14 residues. In germline, CDR1 is SGHRS, CDR2 YFSETQ. The V and J ends lost 4 bases and 7 bases respectively, with 12 bases between them.

The chain uses TRBV18 and TRBJ2-1; the D call may be TRBD1 or TRBD2 (5 bases each). The CDR3 totals 15 residues. Trimming cost V 6 bases and J 9 bases, with 21 bases left between them. Germline V gives CDR1 KGHSH, CDR2 LQKENI. Here the CDR3 reads CASSLKGAGAGEQFF. The CDR3 DNA sequence: TGTGCCAGCTCGCTTAAGGGTGCCGGGGCAGGTGAGCAGTTCTTC.

The rearrangement joins TRBV19 to TRBJ2-7, with D possibly being TRBD1 or TRBD2 (5 bases each). V dropped 4 bases and J dropped 0 bases, with 10 bases sitting between them. Germline V gene data show CDR1 as LNHDA and CDR2 as SQIVND (reference sequence). This CDR3 spans 14 amino acids. Here the CDR3 DNA reads TGTGCCAGTAGTACACGGGACGGCTCCTACGAGCAGTACTTC. It yields the protein CASSTRDGSYEQYF.

This clone came up once. CDR3 coding DNA: TGTGCCAGCCACTACTCTGGGGCCAACGTCCTGACTTTC. It translates to CASHYSGANVLTF. This chain joins TRBV13 and TRBJ2-6; D unresolved. Trimming shortened V by 8 bases and J by 0 bases, and 5 bases separated the two germline ends. CDR1 PRHDT and CDR2 FYEKMQ come from the germline V gene (reference sequence). This CDR3 has 13 amino acids.

This chain joins TRBV3-1 (or the pseudogene TRBV3-2) and TRBJ2-1; 7 positions match TRBD2. This CDR3 has 17 amino acids. J gave up 3 bases and V 0 bases, and 8 bases lay outside the gene matches. The germline V gene encodes CDR1 LGHDT and CDR2 YNNKEL (reference sequence). The chain's CDR3 is CASSQDVGGGVYNEQFF. The CDR3 DNA sequence: TGTGCCAGCAGCCAAGATGTTGGGGGGGGTGTCTACAATGAGCAGTTCTTC.

This chain uses TRBV19 with TRBJ1-2; 9 bases align to TRBD1. Germline CDR1 is LNHDA and CDR2 is SQIVND (reference sequence). CDR3 length: 15 residues. The V segment lost 5 bases and the J segment 4 bases; nucleotides outside the gene matches: 8. In DNA form, the CDR3 reads TGTGCCAGTAGTCCACAGGGGGCCCTAAGCTATGGCTACACCTTC. Amino acids: CASSPQGALSYGYTF.

CDR3 DNA sequence: TGTGCCACCAGTGATGACATGGGGGTCGAGTATTTT. Translated, it gives CATSDDMGVEYF. V is TRBV24-1 and J is TRBJ2-3, with D perhaps assigned TRBD1 or TRBD2 (5 bases each). Germline V gene lookup returns CDR1 KGHDR and CDR2 SFDVKD. Trimming pared 3 bases from V and 13 bases from J, leaving 13 bases between. The CDR3 has 12 residues.

The chain carries TRBV5-1 and TRBJ2-6; tentatively, D is TRBD1 or TRBD2 (7 bases each). Per germline, CDR1 SGHRS and CDR2 YFSETQ. With 6 bases removed from V and 4 bases from J, the gap between germline ends came to 20 bases. The CDR3 has 17 residues. The CDR3 spells CASTAGQTSFGANVLTF. As DNA, the CDR3 is TGCGCCAGCACAGCGGGACAGACTTCCTTCGGGGCCAACGTCCTGACTTTC. Looking up the rest from reference TRBV5-1 and TRBJ2-6 gives the full variable domain: KAGVTQTPRYLIKTRGQQVTLSCSPISGHRSVSWYQQTPGQGLQFLFEYFSETQRNKGNFPGRFSGRQFSNSRSEMNVSTLELGDSALYLCASTAGQTSFGANVLTFGAGSRLTVL.

The chain uses TRBV6-5 and TRBJ1-2; weak D call: TRBD1 (6 bases). Germline CDR1 and CDR2: MNHEY and SVGAGI. V was clipped by 5 bases and J by 4 bases, with 14 bases between them. The CDR3 loop spans 14 amino acids. Here the CDR3 DNA reads TGTGCCAGCAGTAGGGACATTAAGGGCTATGGCTACACCTTC. Translating it yields CASSRDIKGYGYTF.

V usage is TRBV24-1 and J usage is TRBJ1-1; 8 bases map to TRBD1. The ends lost 3 bases at V and 6 bases at J; junction bases unmatched: 11. Germline V gene data show CDR1 as KGHDR and CDR2 as SFDVKD. This CDR3 comprises 16 residues. In DNA form, the CDR3 reads TGTGCCACCAGTGATCCACAGGGGGAATGGGGGTCTGAAGCTTTCTTT. Protein: CATSDPQGEWGSEAFF.

The chain recombines TRBV3-1 (or the pseudogene TRBV3-2) with TRBJ1-1, with D possibly being TRBD1 (6 bases). Trimming pared 5 bases from V and 2 bases from J, leaving 12 bases between. This CDR3 has 14 residues. CDR1 is LGHDT, CDR2 YNNKEL, per germline (reference sequence). As DNA, the CDR3 is TGTGCCAGCAGCTTCCGAGGGGGAAACACTGAAGCTTTCTTT. This codes for CASSFRGGNTEAFF.

For this clone: Other DNA sequences in the same sample also yield this CDR3. The chain recombines TRBV20-1 with TRBJ2-1; no clear D gene. The CDR3 extends over 14 amino acids. Between the trimmed V and J ends, which lost 3 bases and 4 bases, there was a span of 13 bases. The germline V gene encodes CDR1 DFQATT and CDR2 SNEGSKA (reference sequence). The CDR3 sequence is CSASGLAGYNEQFF. The CDR3 nucleotides read TGCAGTGCTAGTGGGTTAGCTGGGTACAATGAGCAGTTCTTC.

The sample holds a few counts of this clone. This CDR3 is also generated by other DNA sequences in the sample. The J gene is TRBJ2-7, the V gene TRBV7-9; perhaps TRBD2 as D (5 bases). The V gene lost 0 bases and the J gene lost 0 bases, with 12 bases spanning the gap. The germline CDR1 and CDR2 sequences are SEHNR and FQNEAQ (reference sequence). This CDR3 has 16 residues. CDR3 amino acids: CASSLAEFGISYEQYF. CDR3 nucleotide sequence: TGTGCCAGCAGCTTAGCGGAATTCGGGATCTCCTACGAGCAGTACTTC. The whole variable domain, filled in from reference TRBV7-9 and TRBJ2-7, reads DTGVSQNPRHKITKRGQNVTFRCDPISEHNRLYWYRQTLGQGPEFLTYFQNEAQLEKSRLLSDRFSAERPKGSFSTLEIQRTEQGDSAMYLCASSLAEFGISYEQYFGPGTRLTVT.

The rearrangement links TRBV30 to TRBJ2-2; D may match TRBD1 or TRBD2 (6 bases each). Trimming shortened V by 0 bases and J by 6 bases, and 17 bases separated the two germline ends. The CDR3 length is 16 residues. Germline CDR1 GTSNPN, CDR2 SVGIG (reference sequence). CDR3 sequence: CAWSVRGLHFAGELFF. The CDR3 nucleotides are TGTGCCTGGAGTGTTCGGGGGCTACACTTCGCCGGGGAGCTGTTTTTT.

The chain joins TRBV5-6 to TRBJ2-7; TRBD2 is a possible D gene (6 bases). The CDR3 covers 13 residues. Per the germline V gene, CDR1 is SGHDT and CDR2 is YYEEEE. Deletions cut 0 bases from V and 6 bases from J, with 10 bases between. CDR3 DNA sequence: TGTGCCAGCAGCTTGGAGGGACTCCCCGAGCAGTACTTC. Its translation: CASSLEGLPEQYF.